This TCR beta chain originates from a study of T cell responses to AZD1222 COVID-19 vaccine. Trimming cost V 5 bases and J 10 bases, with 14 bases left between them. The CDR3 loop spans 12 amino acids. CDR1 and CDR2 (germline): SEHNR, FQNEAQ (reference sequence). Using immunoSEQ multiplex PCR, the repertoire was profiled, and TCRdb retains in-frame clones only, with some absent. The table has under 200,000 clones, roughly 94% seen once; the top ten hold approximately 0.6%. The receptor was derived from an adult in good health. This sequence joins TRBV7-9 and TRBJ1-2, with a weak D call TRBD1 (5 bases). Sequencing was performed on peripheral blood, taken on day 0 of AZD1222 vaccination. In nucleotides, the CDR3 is TGTGCCAGCAGCCTTGGGACGGCAGTCTACACCTTC. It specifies CASSLGTAVYTF.